Listed here is a single TCR beta chain. This receptor's antigen is unknown. One base away lies a much larger clone, so this may be a sequencing read error. The CDR3 holds 14 amino acids from the cysteine to the phenylalanine. Of all the DNA, just the CDR3 is kept, 42 bases in frame from base 1. The data are from a study of T cell repertoires in cytomegalovirus infection (dated by TCRdb to between 2018 and 2021). For context, the study as a whole: The HLA type of each donor mattered for the analysis, because public TCR beta signatures pointed to carriage of CMV infection along with the matching HLA type.

TCRdb shows the sequencer as Illumina HiSeq 1500. The raw public data were reprocessed by TCRdb itself: fastp quality trimming at Q25, MiXCR clonotype calling, in-frame beta chains only. Merged by CDR3 protein, the rows form single entries marked with the most common genes and DNA. This sample is represented by hundreds of thousands of distinct CDR3 sequences; around 24% of them were singletons. The ten largest clones add up to approximately 8% of the sample. Study-level results and caveats: The ex vivo response was dominated by HLA-C-restricted CMV-specific TCR beta clonotypes, which also provided the single most frequent clonotype in two of eight donors. Cumulative frequency of public TCR beta family members discriminated carriers of CMV infection plus the relevant HLA type in this cohort and an independent approximately 360-donor cohort.

The receptor was derived from a human donor in good health (CMV status not recorded). Some clones in this sample may be carry-over from other donors' samples. The sequence links TRBV12-3 or TRBV12-4 to TRBJ1-3, and the D gene may be TRBD1, 5 bases matching. Sequences were obtained from CD8+ T cells from PBMCs. The encoded CDR3 is CASSHPGPGNAIYF. The bases read TGTGCCAGCAGTCACCCGGGACCTGGAAACGCCATATATTTT.